These T cell receptor beta chains were read from a single sample in a study of blood T cell repertoires in COVID-19. Some clones are missing from TCRdb's copy, which holds only in-frame ones; the method was immunoSEQ multiplex PCR. The sample has hundreds of thousands of clones, about 90% seen once. What was sequenced was peripheral blood. These TCRs come from a woman aged 18-29 years with acute or convalescent COVID-19. Both conserved end residues are part of each CDR3. The order of the fields is J gene, D gene, clone size, V gene, CDR3 length, CDR3 DNA, CDR3 protein. D genes are given only for firm matches. Not all rows give a size; the values are once, few, many and, for expanded clones, a class.

TRBJ2-5 TRBD2 NA TRBV6-5 13 TGTGCCAGCAGCGGCGGGGGATGGGAGACCCAGTACTTC CASSGGGWETQYF
TRBJ1-2 NA NA TRBV24-1 14 TGTGCCACCAGTGATACGGACAGCCCCTATGGCTACACCTTC CATSDTDSPYGYTF
TRBJ1-6 NA NA TRBV20-1 14 TGCAGTGCTAGTCCCCAGGGAGGGAATTCACCCCTCCACTTT CSASPQGGNSPLHF
TRBJ1-5 NA NA TRBV6-1 12 TGTGCCAGCTCTGAAGTAAATCAGCCCCAGCATTTT CASSEVNQPQHF
TRBJ2-5 NA NA TRBV14 11 TGTGCCAGCAGCCATTCTGAGACCCAGTACTTC CASSHSETQYF
TRBJ1-4 TRBD1 NA TRBV6-5 14 TGTGCCAGCAGTTACTCACAGGGGGGAGAAAAACTGTTTTTT CASSYSQGGEKLFF
TRBJ2-5 NA NA TRBV29-1 12 TGCAGCGTTGAAATTGAGGGAGAGACCCAGTACTTC CSVEIEGETQYF
TRBJ1-1 TRBD1 NA TRBV4-2 17 TGTGCCAGCAGCCAAGCAATCGGGACAGCCCCTAACACTGAAGCTTTCTTT CASSQAIGTAPNTEAFF
TRBJ2-3 NA NA TRBV27 13 TGTGCCAGCAGTTACAGGGGACTGGATACGCAGTATTTT CASSYRGLDTQYF
TRBJ1-5 TRBD1 NA TRBV19 13 TGTGCCAGTAGAGGACAGGATTATCAGCCCCAGCATTTT CASRGQDYQPQHF
TRBJ1-2 TRBD1 NA TRBV5-1 18 TGCGCCAGCAGCTCCCCTCATCATGACAGGGGGCGTGAGAATGGCTACACCTTC CASSSPHHDRGRENGYTF
TRBJ1-2 TRBD1 few TRBV5-1 16 TGCGCCAGCAGCTTGGCCAGGGGGAAGGCCTCCTATGGCTACACCTTC CASSLARGKASYGYTF
TRBJ1-2 TRBD1 NA TRBV3-1/TRBV3-2 14 TGTGCCAGCAGCCAAGAGGGGTCACAGGGGGGCTACACCTTC CASSQEGSQGGYTF
TRBJ1-1 NA NA TRBV28 11 TGTGCCAGCAGTTCCGGGACATCAGCTTTCTTT CASSSGTSAFF
TRBJ1-1 NA few TRBV3-1/TRBV3-2 14 TGTGCCAGCAGCCAAGAAACACAGAACACTGAAGCTTTCTTT CASSQETQNTEAFF
TRBJ2-7 TRBD1 NA TRBV6-5 15 TGTGCCAGCAGATATTCCGGGACAGGTATTTACGAGCAGTACTTC CASRYSGTGIYEQYF
TRBJ2-7 NA NA TRBV4-3 13 TGCGCCAGCAGCCACACAACAGGGCGCGAGCAGTACTTC CASSHTTGREQYF
TRBJ2-7 NA NA TRBV7-8 11 TGTGCCAGCAGTCGGGACTACGAGCAGTACTTC CASSRDYEQYF
TRBJ2-7 NA NA TRBV4-1 17 TGCGCCAGCAGCCAAGGGCTGATAGGACAGAGCTCCTACGAGCAGTACTTC CASSQGLIGQSSYEQYF
TRBJ2-3 NA NA TRBV12-3/TRBV12-4 11 TGTGCCAGCAGTTTCTTGGACACGGTGTATTTT CASSFLDTVYF
TRBJ1-6 TRBD1 NA TRBV19 15 TGTGCCAGTAGTCAACAGGGGATGGATAATTCACCCCTCCACTTT CASSQQGMDNSPLHF
TRBJ1-2 NA NA TRBV24-1 13 TGTGCCACCAACCGGGGAACCCCTTATGGCTACACCTTC CATNRGTPYGYTF
TRBJ1-1 NA NA TRBV5-5 13 TGTGCCAGCAGCTTAAGACAGAACACTGAAGCTTTCTTT CASSLRQNTEAFF
TRBJ2-5 NA NA TRBV5-4 13 TGTGCCAGCAGCTTAGAGGGCGGGGAGACCCAGTACTTC CASSLEGGETQYF
TRBJ2-1 TRBD2 NA TRBV19 17 TGTGCCAGTAGTTCTAGCGGGGGCCCCCTGGGACGCAATGAGCAGTTCTTC CASSSSGGPLGRNEQFF
TRBJ2-7 NA NA TRBV4-3 14 TGCGCCAGCAGCCAGGCAGGCGCCGACTACGAGCAGTACTTC CASSQAGADYEQYF
TRBJ1-3 NA NA TRBV27 15 TGTGCCAGCAGTTTATCCCCAGGGGACGGAGATCCCATATATTTT CASSLSPGDGDPIYF
TRBJ2-7 TRBD2 NA TRBV4-1 14 TGCGCCAGCAGCCACCCCGGGGGGGCCTACGAGCAGTACTTC CASSHPGGAYEQYF
TRBJ1-2 NA NA TRBV12-5 16 TGTGCTAGGGGGGCCGGGTCAGCCCCCTCTAACTATGGCTACACCTTC CARGAGSAPSNYGYTF
TRBJ1-1 NA NA TRBV19 14 TGTGCCACTCTGGACAGATCGATGAACACTGAAGCTTTCTTT CATLDRSMNTEAFF
TRBJ2-1 TRBD2 NA TRBV7-9 17 TGTGCCAGCAGCGCCCGTCGGACTAGCGGGGGGGCGGATGAGCAGTTCTTC CASSARRTSGGADEQFF
TRBJ1-5 NA NA TRBV5-6 13 TGTGCCAGCAGCATAGGGGGGGATCAGCCCCAGCATTTT CASSIGGDQPQHF
TRBJ1-1 NA once TRBV2 13 TGTGCCGCCCACAGGGTACAGAACACTGAAGCTTTCTTT CAAHRVQNTEAFF
TRBJ2-2 NA NA TRBV7-2 17 TGTGCCAGCAGCTTAGTAAGGAACAGGGCGAACACCGGGGAGCTGTTTTTT CASSLVRNRANTGELFF
TRBJ2-7 TRBD1 once TRBV5-1 16 TGCGCCAGCAGCTACTCCAGACAGGGTTTTGGCTACGAGCAGTACTTC CASSYSRQGFGYEQYF
TRBJ2-3 NA NA TRBV10-3 14 TGTGCCGCAGGACCAGGGGTCAGCACAGATACGCAGTATTTT CAAGPGVSTDTQYF
TRBJ1-5 NA NA TRBV6-5 12 TGTGCCAGCAAATGGCTGAATCAGCCCCAGCATTTT CASKWLNQPQHF
TRBJ2-1 NA NA TRBV5-4 14 TGTGCCAGCAGCTTGAGGGACATTTACAATGAGCAGTTCTTC CASSLRDIYNEQFF
TRBJ1-5 TRBD1 NA TRBV7-2 16 TGTGCCAGCAGCCCCCGGGACAGGGTGGGCACTCAGCCCCAGCATTTT CASSPRDRVGTQPQHF
TRBJ1-6 NA NA TRBV30 15 TGTGCCTGGACCGGCTTACAGGGATCTGGTTCACCCCTCCACTTT CAWTGLQGSGSPLHF
TRBJ1-1 NA NA TRBV5-4 14 TGTGCCAGCAGCCAACACGGGGAGAACACTGAAGCTTTCTTT CASSQHGENTEAFF
TRBJ2-1 NA NA TRBV6-5 11 TGTGCCAGCAGTTACCAGAATGAGCAGTTCTTC CASSYQNEQFF
TRBJ2-7 NA NA TRBV9 14 TGTGCCAGCAGCGCCGGGGGGCACCCCTACGAGCAGTACTTC CASSAGGHPYEQYF
TRBJ2-1 NA NA TRBV3-1/TRBV3-2 13 TGTGCCAGCTATGGCGGATCCTACAATGAGCAGTTCTTC CASYGGSYNEQFF
TRBJ2-6 NA NA TRBV19 16 TGTGCCAGTAAGGAGACGGCCCGGCTCGGGGCCAACGTCCTGACTTTC CASKETARLGANVLTF
TRBJ1-1 NA few TRBV14 14 TGTGCCAGCAGCCTGACCGTTCCGGGGGGTGAAGCTTTCTTT CASSLTVPGGEAFF
TRBJ1-2 TRBD1 NA TRBV9 14 TGTGCCAGCAGCGTCGGGGGACAGAGCTATGGCTACACCTTC CASSVGGQSYGYTF
TRBJ1-1 NA NA TRBV5-4 13 TGTGCCAGCAGCTTACAGGGATTCACTGAAGCTTTCTTT CASSLQGFTEAFF
TRBJ1-4 NA NA TRBV24-1 14 TGTGCCACCAGTGAGGCCGAAACTAATGAAAAACTGTTTTTT CATSEAETNEKLFF
TRBJ1-1 NA once TRBV5-1 13 TGCGCCAGCAGCTTGCGGGAGGGGACTGAAGCTTTCTTT CASSLREGTEAFF
TRBJ2-7 NA NA TRBV6-2/TRBV6-3 14 TGTGCCAGCAGTTACTCGACAGATTCCTACGAGCAGTACTTC CASSYSTDSYEQYF
TRBJ2-7 TRBD1 NA TRBV7-8 17 TGTGCCAGCAGCTTAGCGGGGACAGGGCTCGTACGAGCAGAGCAGTACTTC CASSLAGTGLVRAEQYF
TRBJ2-3 TRBD2 NA TRBV4-2 15 TGTGCCAGCAGCCCCGGGGGGGTTTTCACAGATACGCAGTATTTT CASSPGGVFTDTQYF
TRBJ1-2 NA once TRBV19 13 TGTGCCAGTAGCACGGAGGGGCGCGGGGGCTACACCTTC CASSTEGRGGYTF